This T cell receptor (beta chain) was captured by sequencing in a study of blood T cell repertoires in COVID-19. For the study at large: The samples span acute and convalescent COVID-19 from the United States, Italy and Spain. PBMCs, B-cell-depleted T cells, or T cells provided the cDNA or gDNA that made up the material.

This CDR3 contains 12 residues. Trimming removed 0 bases from V and 15 bases from J, with 12 bases in between. Germline V lookup: CDR1 MNHEY, CDR2 SVGEGT. How the authors handled the data: The authors estimated nucleated cell counts from reference gene primer amplification. The protocol was immunoSEQ multiplex PCR, while the TCRdb copy is restricted to in-frame clones and leaves out a portion. The DNA was the basis for D and trimming; V, J and clone size are from that table. The sample carries over 130,000 clones, 70% to 80% recorded once. This sequence was found in a woman aged 45-65 years with active or convalescent COVID-19. The rearrangement joins TRBV6-2 or TRBV6-3 to TRBJ1-5, with D possibly matching TRBD1 (6 bases). The sample was peripheral blood. The CDR3, as DNA: TGTGCCAGCAGTTACTCCGAGGGGGAGCCGCATTTT. Translating it yields CASSYSEGEPHF.